The sequence of this T cell receptor (beta chain) was determined in a study of vaccination and CD4 T cells after COVID-19 (dated by TCRdb to the early 2020s). Looking at the study overall: Every convalescent patient had a positive nasal swab PCR test for SARS-CoV-2, with mild disease in about 9 patients and severe disease in one. Control cultures received a CEFX viral epitope pool as the positive control, an HIV-1 Nef peptide pool as the negative control, or no peptide. For stimulating the cultures, overlapping spike peptide pools were used, derived from SARS-CoV-2 as well as from the common cold coronaviruses HCoV-NL63, HCoV-OC43 and HCoV-229E. Six males and four females were included in the convalescent cohort, with two Hispanic individuals, seven Caucasians, two Asians and one multiracial person represented. The spike-specific CD4+ TCR repertoire was compared before and after mRNA vaccination in 10 COVID-19 convalescent patients and several infection-naive healthy vaccine recipients. The time from the second vaccine dose to post-vaccine blood sampling had a median of roughly 72 days and ranged from 14 to 241 days. Each participant got two doses of either the Pfizer-BioNTech BNT162b2 vaccine (n=8) or the Moderna mRNA-1273 vaccine (n=2). Post-COVID blood samples from convalescent patients were collected a median of around 110 days after diagnosis, with a range of roughly 35 to 180 days.

Read against the paper, the sample's treatment or condition label means: roughly ten-day PBMC culture with coronavirus spike peptide pools or control peptides (ViraFEST assay). The ViraFEST assay, used in the study, expanded antigen-specific T cells with peptide pools and then identified the expanded clonotypes through TCR sequencing. The positive SARS-CoV-2 PCR tests of the convalescent patients were dated from March to December 2020, before the Alpha, Beta and Delta variants emerged in the United States. More than 1.5 million PBMCs per well were cultured in IMDM with approximately 5% human AB serum and about 9.2 IU/ml IL-2, plus 10 ug/ml peptide pools. Half of the culture medium was replaced with fresh IL-2-containing medium on days 3 and 7. After 10 days of culture, CD4+ T cells were isolated by negative selection with the EasySep CD4+ T cell isolation kit. PBMCs were separated from whole blood using Ficoll-Paque Plus gradient centrifugation and then either used fresh or cryopreserved at -140C. In general, triplicate wells were set up for every culture condition.

CDR1 and CDR2, per the germline V gene, are SGHTA and FQGNSA. Clipping removes 5 bases from V and 9 bases from J, with 10 as the unmatched junction base count. From cysteine to phenylalanine, the CDR3 is 14 amino acids long. Just CDR3 DNA is preserved here, 42 bases in frame from base 1. Library prep was done by PCR. At the Johns Hopkins FTIC core, DNA from the cultured CD4+ T cells underwent TCR sequencing with the Oncomine TCR Beta short-read assay. Genomic DNA was extracted from the cultured CD4+ T cells with the QIAamp micro DNA kit. Oncomine TCR Beta libraries from cultured CD4+ T cells were pooled with unique dual indexes and sequenced on an Illumina iSeq 100. The authors' analysis ran thus. Non-productive sequences were removed, and CDR3s not starting with C, not ending with F or W, or shorter than 7 amino acids were discarded. Antigen-specific clonotypes were identified with the MANAFEST web application by comparing peptide-stimulated wells with reference and other culture wells. To be called positive, a clone needed an FDR below 0.05, an odds ratio above 5, and a productive frequency above 0.1% in at least two of three replicate wells. Clonotypes that were significantly expanded in both SARS-CoV-2 spike wells and at least one common cold coronavirus spike condition were defined as cross-reactive. Levenshtein distances (stringdist) and unrooted phylogenetic trees (ape) in R version 3.6.1 were used to assess CDR3 homology. The raw public data were reprocessed by TCRdb itself: fastp quality trimming at Q25, MiXCR clonotype calling, in-frame beta chains only. Every entry covers one CDR3 protein and lists the most common genes and DNA from its rows. The V and J calls shown here were made by TCRdb, not taken from the authors' results. The sample table lists about 20,000 distinct CDR3 sequences, 60% of them with a count of one. Together, the top ten hold just under 9% of the sample.

What the research found in general, with its limitations: The study included relatively few convalescent patients and did not analyze early timepoints after natural infection. Nearly all vaccine-specific clones in convalescent patients (304 of 307) were mono-reactive for SARS-CoV-2 spike rather than cross-reactive with common cold coronaviruses. Among the post-vaccine SARS-CoV-2-reactive clones in convalescent patients, a median 86.3% showed up only after vaccination, which suggests vaccine-specific priming. Although the median number of SARS-CoV-2-reactive clonotypes went up from 20 to 25 after infection to around 40 after vaccination, the increase was not significant.

Turning to this clonotype: Its specific antigen is unknown. The record has no base qualities; no much larger clone is one base away.

The sequence links TRBV7-2 to TRBJ2-1, and 7 bases in between align with TRBD2. The TCR sequence derives from a human donor who had recovered from COVID-19. This material consisted of CD4+ T cells from blood, cultured in vitro, taken after SARS-CoV-2 vaccination. The CDR3 amino acid sequence is: CASSASGSAGEQFF. The DNA sequence reads TGTGCCAGCAGCGCTAGCGGAAGCGCAGGTGAGCAGTTCTTC.